This paragraph covers one T cell receptor (beta chain) sequence. Its antigen is not known. The source of the sample is a study of cytomegalovirus exposure and HLA in healthy donors. Whole-study findings and limits: In a later analysis, the majority of CMV-associated beta chains seemingly showed HLA restriction.

Primers for the PCR totalled 60 Vbeta and 13 Jbeta. Assay: immunoSEQ multiplex PCR; the TCRdb copy retains only in-frame clones and omits some. Of just over 150,000 clones in the sample, about 65% were seen once. Looked up from germline, CDR1 is SQVTM and CDR2 is ANQGSEA. Trimming removed 6 bases from V and 0 bases from J, with 9 bases in between. This CDR3 spans 13 amino acids. The source is a man between 40 and 49 years old in good health and CMV-seropositive. The material sequenced was PBMCs. The J gene is TRBJ1-3, the V gene TRBV29-1, with D hard to call. The CDR3 nucleotides read TGCAGCGTGAGCGGCTACTCTGGAAACACCATATATTTT. This translates into CSVSGYSGNTIYF.